Listed below are T cell receptor beta chains from one sample, sequenced in a study of regulatory T cells in long-lasting Graves disease. TCRdb reanalysed the multiplex PCR reads using MiXCR and keeps one entry per CDR3 protein. The sample holds roughly 360,000 distinct CDR3 sequences, roughly 24% seen once. Material: peripheral blood mononuclear cells (PBMCs), obtained when the disease was refractory, from a patient treated with antithyroid drugs. The receptors were sampled from a middle-aged woman with Graves disease. Both conserved end residues are trimmed from each CDR3. A D gene is named only where the DNA matches it firmly.

j_call v_call d_call cdr3_aa
TRBJ2-7 TRBV3-1 - ASSPTQGLSYEQY
TRBJ2-5 TRBV19 - ASSRPAGTLETQY
TRBJ2-2 TRBV7-3 TRBD2 ASSLIPNLAGNTGELF
TRBJ2-4 TRBV20-1 - SAQQRNPHFTKNIQY
TRBJ1-3 TRBV5-1 - ASTVAGARGTIY
TRBJ2-2 TRBV7-9 TRBD2 ASSLWWTSGNTGELF
TRBJ2-5 TRBV28 TRBD1 ASNLTGTAGETQY
TRBJ1-1 TRBV4-1 - ASSLHGGNTEAF
TRBJ1-6 TRBV6-1 - ASSGLLRALH
TRBJ2-7 TRBV14 - ASSQGNRLYEQY
TRBJ2-7 TRBV10-2 TRBD1 ASSVDRAYSYEQY
TRBJ2-7 TRBV7-9 - ASSSNTPGFTYEQY
TRBJ2-5 TRBV29-1 - SVDGQRETQY
TRBJ2-5 TRBV12-3/TRBV12-4 - ASILLGTETQY
TRBJ2-7 TRBV27 TRBD1 ASSSFRGPEQY
TRBJ2-1 TRBV6-1 TRBD2 ASSGLAGAYNEQF
TRBJ2-3 TRBV10-3 TRBD2 AISDSAGVTDTQY
TRBJ1-4 TRBV19 - ASNGEEKLF
TRBJ2-5 TRBV6-2/TRBV6-3 - ASSYLAGAYQETQY
TRBJ2-2 TRBV6-1 - ASSPVAGELF
TRBJ2-2 TRBV15 - ATSAGGRSNTGELF
TRBJ1-1 TRBV5-1 - ASSQARGETEAF
TRBJ1-1 TRBV10-3 TRBD1 AITSGGTEAF
TRBJ1-3 TRBV28 - ASRGHRPYSGNTIY
TRBJ2-5 TRBV2 - ASIAIARETQY
TRBJ2-7 TRBV7-9 - ASSTGAVSYEQY